This paragraph reports one T cell receptor (beta chain). This record comes from a study of blood T cell repertoires in COVID-19. Sequencing was performed with immunoSEQ multiplex PCR; in TCRdb, only in-frame clones are kept and a portion is missing. The repertoire holds over 300,000 clones, with 80% to 90% as singletons. From germline, CDR1 is KGHSH and CDR2 LQKENI. This CDR3 has 13 amino acids. V lost 6 bases and J 5 bases, leaving 13 bases between the germline ends. This TCR was recovered from a man younger than 35 who had recovered from COVID-19. The specimen sequenced was peripheral blood. The V and J genes are TRBV18 and TRBJ2-5; tentatively, D is TRBD1 (5 bases). The CDR3 coding sequence is TGTGCCAGCTCGGCCAGGGAAGCGGAGACCCAGTACTTC. This sequence encodes CASSAREAETQYF.